The source of this T cell receptor (beta chain) is a study of blood T cell repertoires in COVID-19. Study background: Italy, Spain and the United States were the sources of the convalescent and acute COVID-19 samples. Nucleic acid was either cDNA or gDNA, and it came from T cells, B-cell-depleted T cells, or PBMCs.

In the original analysis: Reference gene primer amplification gave estimated nucleated cell counts. Sequencing used immunoSEQ multiplex PCR; TCRdb keeps in-frame clones, though not all of them. That table furnishes V, J and clone size, whereas the DNA furnished D and trimming. Among around 150,000 clones listed, roughly three quarters were seen once. The sample consisted of peripheral blood. This TCR was recovered from a man aged 55 to 70 with acute or convalescent COVID-19.

The CDR3 region is CAGGRNTGELFF. The CDR3 bases are TGTGCGGGCGGGAGGAACACCGGGGAGCTGTTTTTT. V usage is TRBV12-3 or TRBV12-4 and J usage is TRBJ2-2, with 7 positions matching TRBD2. The CDR3 runs to 12 residues.